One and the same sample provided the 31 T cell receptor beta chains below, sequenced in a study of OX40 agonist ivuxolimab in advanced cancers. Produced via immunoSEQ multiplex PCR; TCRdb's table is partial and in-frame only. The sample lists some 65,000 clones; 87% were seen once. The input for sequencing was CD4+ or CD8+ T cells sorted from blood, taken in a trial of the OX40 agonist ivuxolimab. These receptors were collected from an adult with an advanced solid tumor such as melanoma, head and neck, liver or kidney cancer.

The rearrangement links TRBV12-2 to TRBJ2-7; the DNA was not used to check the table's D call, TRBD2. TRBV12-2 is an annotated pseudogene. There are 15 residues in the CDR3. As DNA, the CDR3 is TGTGCAAGTCGCTTAGGAGCCCATCGCCTTTACGAGCAGTACTTC. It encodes CASRLGAHRLYEQYF.

DNA for the CDR3: TGTGCCAGCAGTTCGCCCAATCAGCCCCAGCATTTT. This gives the protein CASSSPNQPQHF. The chain is built from TRBV28 and TRBJ1-5; D is uncertain. Trimming removed 4 bases from V and 3 bases from J, with 4 bases in between. Germline CDR1 is MDHEN and CDR2 is SYDVKM. This CDR3 has 12 residues. The full variable domain, in which reference TRBV28 and TRBJ1-5 provide the parts outside the CDR3, is DVKVTQSSRYLVKRTGEKVFLECVQDMDHENMFWYRQDPGLGLRLIYFSYDVKMKEKGDIPEGYSVSREKKERFSLILESASTNQTSMYLCASSSPNQPQHFGDGTRLSIL.

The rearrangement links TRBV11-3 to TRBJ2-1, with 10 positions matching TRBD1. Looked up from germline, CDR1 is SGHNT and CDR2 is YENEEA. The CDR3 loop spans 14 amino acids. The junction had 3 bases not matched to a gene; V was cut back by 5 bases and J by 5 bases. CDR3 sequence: CASSPGTGDNEQFF. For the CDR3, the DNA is TGTGCCAGCAGCCCAGGGACAGGGGACAATGAGCAGTTCTTC.

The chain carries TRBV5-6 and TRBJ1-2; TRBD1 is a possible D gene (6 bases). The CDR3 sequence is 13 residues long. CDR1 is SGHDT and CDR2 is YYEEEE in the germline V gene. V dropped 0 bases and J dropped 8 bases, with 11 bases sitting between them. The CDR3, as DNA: TGTGCCAGCAGCTTGGGGGGGCGAGGAGGCTACACCTTC. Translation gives CASSLGGRGGYTF.

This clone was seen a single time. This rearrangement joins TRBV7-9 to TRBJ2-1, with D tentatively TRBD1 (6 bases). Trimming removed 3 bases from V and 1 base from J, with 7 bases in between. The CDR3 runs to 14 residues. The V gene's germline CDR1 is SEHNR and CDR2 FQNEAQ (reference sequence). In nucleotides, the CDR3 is TGTGCCAGCAGCTTTCAGGGGTCCTACAATGAGCAGTTCTTC. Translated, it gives CASSFQGSYNEQFF.

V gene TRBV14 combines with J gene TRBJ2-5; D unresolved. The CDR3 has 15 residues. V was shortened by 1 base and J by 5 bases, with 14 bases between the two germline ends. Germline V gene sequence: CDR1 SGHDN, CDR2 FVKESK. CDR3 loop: CASSQVASRRETQYF. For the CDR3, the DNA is TGTGCCAGCAGCCAAGTAGCTAGTCGGCGGGAGACCCAGTACTTC.

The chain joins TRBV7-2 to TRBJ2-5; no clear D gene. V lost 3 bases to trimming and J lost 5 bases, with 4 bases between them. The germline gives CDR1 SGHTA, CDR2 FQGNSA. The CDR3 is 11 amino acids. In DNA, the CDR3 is TGTGCCAGCAGCTTTGCGGAGACCCAGTACTTC. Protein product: CASSFAETQYF.

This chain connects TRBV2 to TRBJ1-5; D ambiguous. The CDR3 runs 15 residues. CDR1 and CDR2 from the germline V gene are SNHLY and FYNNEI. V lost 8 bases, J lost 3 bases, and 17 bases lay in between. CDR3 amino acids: CASSPWSVLNQPQHF. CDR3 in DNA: TGTGCCAGCTCCCCTTGGTCAGTCCTCAATCAGCCCCAGCATTTT.

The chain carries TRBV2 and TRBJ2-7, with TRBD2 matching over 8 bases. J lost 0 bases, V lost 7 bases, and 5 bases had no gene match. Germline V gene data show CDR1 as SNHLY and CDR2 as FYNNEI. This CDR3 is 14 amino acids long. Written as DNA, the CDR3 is TGTGCCAGCATGCGGGGGGTACTCTCCTACGAGCAGTACTTC. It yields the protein CASMRGVLSYEQYF.

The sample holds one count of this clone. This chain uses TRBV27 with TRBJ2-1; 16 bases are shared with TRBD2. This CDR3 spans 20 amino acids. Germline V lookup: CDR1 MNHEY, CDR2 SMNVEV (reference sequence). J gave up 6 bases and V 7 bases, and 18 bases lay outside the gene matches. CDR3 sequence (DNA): TGTGCCAGCATCCGAGTCCCCCCCGGGACTAGCGGGAGGGCGGTCAATGAGCAGTTCTTC. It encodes CASIRVPPGTSGRAVNEQFF.

CDR3 bases: TGTGCCAGTAGTATGGAAGGCAGGGGGGCAGGGGAGACCCAGTACTTC. It yields the protein CASSMEGRGAGETQYF. This chain links TRBV19 with TRBJ2-5; perhaps TRBD1 as D (7 bases). There are 16 residues in the CDR3. V gave up 3 bases and J gave up 5 bases, with 19 bases separating them. The germline gives CDR1 LNHDA, CDR2 SQIVND (reference sequence).

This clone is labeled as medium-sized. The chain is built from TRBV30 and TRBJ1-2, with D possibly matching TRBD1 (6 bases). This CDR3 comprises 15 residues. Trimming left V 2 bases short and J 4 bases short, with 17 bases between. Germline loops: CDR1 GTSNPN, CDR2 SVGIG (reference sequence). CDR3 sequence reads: CAWSLPYRDLYGYTF. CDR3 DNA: TGTGCCTGGAGTCTCCCGTACAGGGACCTCTATGGCTACACCTTC.

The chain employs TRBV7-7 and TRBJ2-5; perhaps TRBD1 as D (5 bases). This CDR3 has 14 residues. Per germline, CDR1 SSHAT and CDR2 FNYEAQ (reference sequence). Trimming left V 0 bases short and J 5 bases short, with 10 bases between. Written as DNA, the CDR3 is TGTGCCAGCAGCTTAGCAGGGGCAGGGGAGACCCAGTACTTC. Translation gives CASSLAGAGETQYF.

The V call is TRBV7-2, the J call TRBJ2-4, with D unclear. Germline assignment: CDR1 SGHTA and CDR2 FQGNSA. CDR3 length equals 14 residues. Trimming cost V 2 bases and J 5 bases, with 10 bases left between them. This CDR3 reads CASSLYSAQNIQYF. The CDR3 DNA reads TGTGCCAGCAGCTTATACTCCGCCCAAAACATTCAGTACTTC.

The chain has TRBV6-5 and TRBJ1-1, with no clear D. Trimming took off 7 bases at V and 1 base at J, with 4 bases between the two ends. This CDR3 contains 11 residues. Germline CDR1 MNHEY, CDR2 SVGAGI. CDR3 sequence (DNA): TGTGCCAGCATCGGGAACACTGAAGCTTTCTTT. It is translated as CASIGNTEAFF.

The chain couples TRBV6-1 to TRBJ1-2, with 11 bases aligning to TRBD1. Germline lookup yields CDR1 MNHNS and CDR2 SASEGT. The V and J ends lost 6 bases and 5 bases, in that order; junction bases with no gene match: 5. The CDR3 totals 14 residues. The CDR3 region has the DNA TGTGCCAGCAGGGGACAGGGGGTAAAGTATGGCTACACCTTC. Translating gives CASRGQGVKYGYTF.

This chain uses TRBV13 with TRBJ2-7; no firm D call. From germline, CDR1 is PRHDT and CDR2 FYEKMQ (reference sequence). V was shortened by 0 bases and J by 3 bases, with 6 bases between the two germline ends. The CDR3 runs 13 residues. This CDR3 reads CASSLGGNYEQYF. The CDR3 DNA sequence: TGTGCCAGCAGCTTAGGGGGTAACTACGAGCAGTACTTC. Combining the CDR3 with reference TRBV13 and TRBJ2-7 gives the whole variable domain AAGVIQSPRHLIKEKRETATLKCYPIPRHDTVYWYQQGPGQDPQFLISFYEKMQSDKGSIPDRFSAQQFSDYHSELNMSSLELGDSALYFCASSLGGNYEQYFGPGTRLTVT.

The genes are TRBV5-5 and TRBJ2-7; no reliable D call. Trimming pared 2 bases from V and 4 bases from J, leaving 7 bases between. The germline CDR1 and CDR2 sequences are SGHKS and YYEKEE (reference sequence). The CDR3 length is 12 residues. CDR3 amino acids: CASSLSGYEQYF. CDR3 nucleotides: TGTGCCAGCAGCTTATCTGGGTACGAGCAGTACTTC.

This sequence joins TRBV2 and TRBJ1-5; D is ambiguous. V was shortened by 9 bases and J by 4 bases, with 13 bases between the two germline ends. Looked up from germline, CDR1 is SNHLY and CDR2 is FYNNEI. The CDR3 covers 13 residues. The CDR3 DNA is TGTGCCAGTCAACGAGACCGTAATCAGCCCCAGCATTTT. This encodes CASQRDRNQPQHF.

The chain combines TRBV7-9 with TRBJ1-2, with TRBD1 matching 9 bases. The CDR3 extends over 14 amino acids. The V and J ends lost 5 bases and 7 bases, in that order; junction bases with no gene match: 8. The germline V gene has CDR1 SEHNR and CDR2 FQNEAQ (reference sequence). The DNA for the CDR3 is TGTGCCAGCAGCGAACCTGGGACAGGGATTGGCTACACCTTC. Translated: CASSEPGTGIGYTF.

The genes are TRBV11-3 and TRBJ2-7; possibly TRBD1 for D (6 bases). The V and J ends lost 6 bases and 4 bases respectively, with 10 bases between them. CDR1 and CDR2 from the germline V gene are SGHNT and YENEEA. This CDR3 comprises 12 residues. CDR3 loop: CASSSTGYEQYF. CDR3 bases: TGTGCCAGCAGTTCAACAGGGTACGAGCAGTACTTC. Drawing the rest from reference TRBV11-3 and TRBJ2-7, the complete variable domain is EAGVVQSPRYKIIEKKQPVAFWCNPISGHNTLYWYLQNLGQGPELLIRYENEEAVDDSQLPKDRFSAERLKGVDSTLKIQPAELGDSAVYLCASSSTGYEQYFGPGTRLTVT.

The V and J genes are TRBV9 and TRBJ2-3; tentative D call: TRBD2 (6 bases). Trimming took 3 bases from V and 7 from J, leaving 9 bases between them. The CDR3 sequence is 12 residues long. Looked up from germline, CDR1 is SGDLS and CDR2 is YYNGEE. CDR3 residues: CASSGLANTQYF. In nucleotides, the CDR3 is TGTGCCAGCAGCGGTCTAGCGAATACGCAGTATTTT. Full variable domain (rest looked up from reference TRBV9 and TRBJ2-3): DSGVTQTPKHLITATGQRVTLRCSPRSGDLSVYWYQQSLDQGLQFLIQYYNGEERAKGNILERFSAQQFPDLHSELNLSSLELGDSALYFCASSGLANTQYFGPGTRLTVL.

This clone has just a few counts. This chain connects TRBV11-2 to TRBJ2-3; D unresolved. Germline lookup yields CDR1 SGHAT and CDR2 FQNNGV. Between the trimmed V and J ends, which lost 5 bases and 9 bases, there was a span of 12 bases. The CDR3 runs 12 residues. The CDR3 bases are TGTGCCAGCAGCCCGAACGATTTAACGCAGTATTTT. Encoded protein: CASSPNDLTQYF.

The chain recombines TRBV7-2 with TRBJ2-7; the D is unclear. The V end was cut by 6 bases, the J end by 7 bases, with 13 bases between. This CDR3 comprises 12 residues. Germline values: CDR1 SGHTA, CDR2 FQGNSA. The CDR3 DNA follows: TGTGCCAGCAGTTCTTTTACGTGGGAGCAGTACTTC. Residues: CASSSFTWEQYF.

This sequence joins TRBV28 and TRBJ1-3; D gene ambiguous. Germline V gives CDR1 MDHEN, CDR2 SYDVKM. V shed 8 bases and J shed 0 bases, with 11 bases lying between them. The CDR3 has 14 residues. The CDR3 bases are TGTGCCAGCCTCACGGCAGTCTCTGGAAACACCATATATTTT. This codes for CASLTAVSGNTIYF.

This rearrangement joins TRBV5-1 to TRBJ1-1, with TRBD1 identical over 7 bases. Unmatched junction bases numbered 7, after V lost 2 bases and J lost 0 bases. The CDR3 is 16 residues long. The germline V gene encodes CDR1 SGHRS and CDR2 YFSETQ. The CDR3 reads CASSLEGAFMNTEAFF. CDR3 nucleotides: TGCGCCAGCAGCTTAGAGGGGGCGTTCATGAACACTGAAGCTTTCTTT.

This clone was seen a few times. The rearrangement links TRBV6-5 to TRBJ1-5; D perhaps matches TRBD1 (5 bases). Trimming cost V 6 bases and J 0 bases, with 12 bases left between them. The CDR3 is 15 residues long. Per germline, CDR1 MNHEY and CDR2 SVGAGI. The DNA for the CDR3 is TGTGCCAGCAGCGCAACAGGCCTTAGCAATCAGCCCCAGCATTTT. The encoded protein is CASSATGLSNQPQHF.

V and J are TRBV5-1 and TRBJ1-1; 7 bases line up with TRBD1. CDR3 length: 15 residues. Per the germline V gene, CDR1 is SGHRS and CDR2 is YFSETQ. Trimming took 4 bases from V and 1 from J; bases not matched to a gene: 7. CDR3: CASSRGGQSNTEAFF. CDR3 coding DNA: TGCGCCAGCAGCCGGGGGGGACAGTCGAACACTGAAGCTTTCTTT.

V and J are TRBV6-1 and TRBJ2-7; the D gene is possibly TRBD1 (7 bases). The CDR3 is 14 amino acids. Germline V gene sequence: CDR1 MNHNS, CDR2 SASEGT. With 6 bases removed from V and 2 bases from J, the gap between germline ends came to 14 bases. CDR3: CASRGGQVPYEQYF. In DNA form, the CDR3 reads TGTGCCAGCAGGGGAGGACAGGTCCCCTACGAGCAGTACTTC.

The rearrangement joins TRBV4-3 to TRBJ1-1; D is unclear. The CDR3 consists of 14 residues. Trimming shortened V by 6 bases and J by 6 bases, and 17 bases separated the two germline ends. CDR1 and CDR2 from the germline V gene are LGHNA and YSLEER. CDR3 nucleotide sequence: TGCGCCAGCAGTTCTCCCATCCCCGGCTCTGAAGCTTTCTTT. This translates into CASSSPIPGSEAFF.

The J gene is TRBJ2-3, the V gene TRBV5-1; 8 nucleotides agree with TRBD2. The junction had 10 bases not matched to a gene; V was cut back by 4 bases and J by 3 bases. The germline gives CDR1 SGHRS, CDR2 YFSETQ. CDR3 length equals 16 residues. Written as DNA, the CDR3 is TGCGCCAGCAGCCCAACAGCGGGAGTTTTTACAGATACGCAGTATTTT. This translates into CASSPTAGVFTDTQYF. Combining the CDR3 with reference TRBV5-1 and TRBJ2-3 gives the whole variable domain KAGVTQTPRYLIKTRGQQVTLSCSPISGHRSVSWYQQTPGQGLQFLFEYFSETQRNKGNFPGRFSGRQFSNSRSEMNVSTLELGDSALYLCASSPTAGVFTDTQYFGPGTRLTVL.